This is a list of T cell receptor beta chains from one sample in a study of shared clonotypes between healthy human individuals. Some clones are missing from TCRdb's copy, which holds only in-frame ones; the method was immunoSEQ multiplex PCR. The sample carries more than 400,000 clones, roughly 80% recorded once. Sequencing was done on a sample of PBMCs. These receptors were taken from a woman aged 40 to 50 in good health. Some clones in this sample may be carry-over from other donors' samples. Each CDR3 is given with its conserved first and last residue.

V,CDR3
TRBV6-5,CASSYYVPDRGHEQYF
TRBV4-2,CASSQDPSGTHYNEQFF
TRBV7-9,CASSLRGAGLTDTQYF
TRBV15,CATSRDYEDEQFF
TRBV7-7,CASSPNFAYNEQFF
TRBV28,CASSLMTRGYTF
TRBV14,CASSQGRTRQETQYF
TRBV27,CASSRRGFSRGGNQPQHF
TRBV28,CASSQNQPQHF
TRBV19,CASSIGDRGLYNEQFF
TRBV6-5,CASSTTWRDKPQHF
TRBV9,CASSVARDRGDTEAFF
TRBV7-2,CASSLVSGNNQPQHF
TRBV7-6,CASSLERNTEAFF
TRBV5-1,CASSSSVRGGVAVLTF
TRBV5-4,CASSLGQRGTNTGELFF
TRBV9,CASSEGGNTEAFF
TRBV11-2,CASSLVAGTAKNIQYF
TRBV28,CASTLGQRYNEQFF
TRBV9,CASSVEGSWRGRDEQFF
TRBV28,CASGWWSTDTQYF
TRBV4-3,CASSQDGTSGSQFF
TRBV29-1,CSVDRASGRAQIF
TRBV27,CASSLKAGASESYEQYF
TRBV4-1,CASSQPGQPYNEQFF
TRBV7-2,CASSLNSGELFF
TRBV4-3,CASSQRLASYNEQFF
TRBV5-8,CASSKIRGGKNIQYF
TRBV5-6,CASSSGIRGYGYTF
TRBV4-1,CASSLLAGGPYEQYF
TRBV4-1,CASSPLGQGGNTEAFF
TRBV10-2,CASSDRVGTGYEQYF
TRBV14,CASSQDRVGYTF
TRBV6-1,CASSGRQGPNTGELFF
TRBV10-3,CAISESPAGQETQYF
TRBV19,CASSKRERYNEQFF
TRBV11-3,CASSLAASTDTQYF
TRBV15,CATSRGQGNTIYF
TRBV4-3,CASSQQGRGNTIYF
TRBV18,CASSPRARNRNEQFF
TRBV7-2,CASSLAIQGNQPQHF
TRBV7-2,CASSLQVGSVPPYEQYF
TRBV27,CASSFAGTANTGELFF
TRBV7-9,CASSLAGRSYEQYF
TRBV19,CASRGSGANVLTF
TRBV6-1,CASRNHGNDEQYF
TRBV7-9,CASTRPTGGQETQYF
TRBV7-2,CASSGLAGYNEQFF
TRBV30,CAWETGSETQYF
TRBV7-2,CASSLRYSNQPQHF
TRBV10-3,CAISATGLETQYF
TRBV5-8,CASSYGPGTGPF
TRBV16,CASSQWTFSNQPQHF
TRBV25-1,CASRGGTEAFF
TRBV28,CASSRTASYNEQFF